This TCR beta chain was captured by sequencing in a study of neurological immune-mediated disorders. MiXCR was run by TCRdb on the 5' RACE reads, yielding one entry per CDR3 protein. The sample yields 30,000 to 45,000 distinct CDR3 sequences, around 10% seen once. This clonotype was picked up many times. The sorted-subset TCR libraries were prepared using 750,000 to 1,000,000 CD4+ or CD8+ T cells as the starting material. The V segment lost 4 bases and the J segment 1 base; nucleotides outside the gene matches: 2. The CDR3 covers 14 residues. Per the germline V gene, CDR1 is LGHDT and CDR2 is YNNKEL (reference sequence).

The sequenced sample consisted of CD4+ T cells from blood. The chain has TRBV3-1 and TRBJ2-3; the match to TRBD1 covers 7 bases. The TCR comes from a woman in her twenties or thirties with HTLV-1-associated myelopathy (HAM/TSP). CDR3 in DNA: TGTGCCAGCAGCCTTGGACAGGGCACAGATACGCAGTATTTT. Translated: CASSLGQGTDTQYF.